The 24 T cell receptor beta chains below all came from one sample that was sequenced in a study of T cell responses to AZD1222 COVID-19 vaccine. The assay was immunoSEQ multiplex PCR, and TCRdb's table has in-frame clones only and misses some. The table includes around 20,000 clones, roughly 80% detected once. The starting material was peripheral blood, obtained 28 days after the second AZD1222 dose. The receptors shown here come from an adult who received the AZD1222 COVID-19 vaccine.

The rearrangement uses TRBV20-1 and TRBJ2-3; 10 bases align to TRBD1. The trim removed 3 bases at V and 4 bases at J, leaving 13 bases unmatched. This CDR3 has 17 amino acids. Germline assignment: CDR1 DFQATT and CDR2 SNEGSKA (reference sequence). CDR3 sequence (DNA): TGCAGTGCTAGTTCTCTCCCGGGACAGGGGTTTGCAGATACGCAGTATTTT. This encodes CSASSLPGQGFADTQYF.

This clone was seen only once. This CDR3 reads CASSQETQYF. In DNA form, the CDR3 reads TGTGCCAGCAGCCAAGAGACCCAGTACTTC. The chain combines TRBV2 with TRBJ2-5; D gene unclear. Trimming stripped 6 bases from V and 1 base from J, with 0 bases between. The CDR3 has 10 amino acids. Germline CDR1 and CDR2: SNHLY and FYNNEI. The complete variable domain, with remaining parts taken from reference TRBV2 and TRBJ2-5, reads EPEVTQTPSHQVTQMGQEVILRCVPISNHLYFYWYRQILGQKVEFLVSFYNNEISEKSEIFDDQFSVERPDGSNFTLKIRSTKLEDSAMYFCASSQETQYFGPGTRLLVL.

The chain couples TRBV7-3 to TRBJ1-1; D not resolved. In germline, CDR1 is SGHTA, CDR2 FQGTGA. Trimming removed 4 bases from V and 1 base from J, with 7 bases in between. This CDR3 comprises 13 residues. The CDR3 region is CASSSYKNTEAFF. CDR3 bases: TGTGCCAGCAGCTCATATAAGAACACTGAAGCTTTCTTT.

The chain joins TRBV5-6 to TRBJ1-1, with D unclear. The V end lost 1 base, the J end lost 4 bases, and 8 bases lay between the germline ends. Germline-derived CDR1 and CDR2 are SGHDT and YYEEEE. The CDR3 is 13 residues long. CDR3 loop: CASSLRARTEAFF. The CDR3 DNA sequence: TGTGCCAGCAGCTTGCGGGCACGCACTGAAGCTTTCTTT.

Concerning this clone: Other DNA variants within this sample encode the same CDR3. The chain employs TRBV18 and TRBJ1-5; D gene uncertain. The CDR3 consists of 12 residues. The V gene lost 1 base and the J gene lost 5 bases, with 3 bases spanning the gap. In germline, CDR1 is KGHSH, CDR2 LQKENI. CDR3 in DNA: TGTGCCAGCTCACCACGGGATCAGCCCCAGCATTTT. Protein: CASSPRDQPQHF.

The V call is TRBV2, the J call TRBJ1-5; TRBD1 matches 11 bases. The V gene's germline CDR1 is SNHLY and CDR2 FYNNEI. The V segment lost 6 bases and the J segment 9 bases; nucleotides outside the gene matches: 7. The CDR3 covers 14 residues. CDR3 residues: CASRGQGVQAPQHF. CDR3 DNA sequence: TGTGCCAGCAGGGGACAGGGGGTACAAGCGCCCCAGCATTTT.

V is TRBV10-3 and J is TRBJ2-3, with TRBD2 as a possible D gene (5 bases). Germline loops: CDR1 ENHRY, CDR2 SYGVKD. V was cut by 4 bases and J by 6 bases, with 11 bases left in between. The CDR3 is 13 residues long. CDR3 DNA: TGTGCCATCAGTGGACTAATCTCTGATACGCAGTATTTT. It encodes CAISGLISDTQYF.

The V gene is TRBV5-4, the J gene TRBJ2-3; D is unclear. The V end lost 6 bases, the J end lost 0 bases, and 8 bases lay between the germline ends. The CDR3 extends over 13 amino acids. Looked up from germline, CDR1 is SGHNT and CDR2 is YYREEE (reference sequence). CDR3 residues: CASKPGSTDTQYF. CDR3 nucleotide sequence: TGTGCCAGCAAGCCCGGGAGCACAGATACGCAGTATTTT.

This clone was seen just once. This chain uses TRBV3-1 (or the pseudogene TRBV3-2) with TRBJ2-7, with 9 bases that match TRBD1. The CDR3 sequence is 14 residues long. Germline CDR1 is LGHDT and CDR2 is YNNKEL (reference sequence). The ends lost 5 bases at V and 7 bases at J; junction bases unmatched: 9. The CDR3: CASSFGTGLEEQYF. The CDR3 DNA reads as TGTGCCAGCAGCTTCGGGACAGGGTTGGAAGAGCAGTACTTC.

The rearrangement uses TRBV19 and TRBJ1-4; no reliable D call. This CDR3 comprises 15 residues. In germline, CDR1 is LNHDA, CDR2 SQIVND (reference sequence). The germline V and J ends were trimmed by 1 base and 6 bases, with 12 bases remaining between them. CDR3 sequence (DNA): TGTGCCAGTAGTATAGTTCTACTCCTGGATGAAAAACTGTTTTTT. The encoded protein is CASSIVLLLDEKLFF.

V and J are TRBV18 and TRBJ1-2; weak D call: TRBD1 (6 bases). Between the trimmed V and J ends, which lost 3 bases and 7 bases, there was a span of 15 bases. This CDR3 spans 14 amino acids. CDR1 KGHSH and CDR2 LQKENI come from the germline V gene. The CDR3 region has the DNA TGTGCCAGCTCACCCAATACAGGGTCTCGTGGCTACACCTTC. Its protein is CASSPNTGSRGYTF. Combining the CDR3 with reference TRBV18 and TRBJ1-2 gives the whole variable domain NAGVMQNPRHLVRRRGQEARLRCSPMKGHSHVYWYRQLPEEGLKFMVYLQKENIIDESGMPKERFSAEFPKEGPSILRIQQVVRGDSAAYFCASSPNTGSRGYTFGSGTRLTVV.

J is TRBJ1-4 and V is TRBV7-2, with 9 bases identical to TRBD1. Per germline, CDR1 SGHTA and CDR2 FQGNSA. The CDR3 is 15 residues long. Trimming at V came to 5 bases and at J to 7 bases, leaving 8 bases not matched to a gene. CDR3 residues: CASSLQGAHGEKLFF. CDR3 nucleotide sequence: TGTGCCAGCAGCCTACAGGGGGCGCATGGTGAAAAACTGTTTTTT.

CDR3 region: CASSPNSRRQYF. The CDR3 bases are TGTGCCAGCAGTCCGAACTCGAGACGGCAGTATTTT. This rearrangement joins TRBV12-3 or TRBV12-4 to TRBJ2-3; D not resolved. The CDR3 loop spans 12 amino acids. Trimming shortened V by 5 bases and J by 11 bases, and 14 bases separated the two germline ends.

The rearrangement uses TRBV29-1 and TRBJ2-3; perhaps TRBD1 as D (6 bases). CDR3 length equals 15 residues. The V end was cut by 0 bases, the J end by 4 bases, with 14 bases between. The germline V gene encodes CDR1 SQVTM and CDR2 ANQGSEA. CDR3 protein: CSVEDSSRGPDTQYF. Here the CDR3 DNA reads TGCAGCGTTGAAGATAGTAGCAGGGGCCCAGATACGCAGTATTTT.

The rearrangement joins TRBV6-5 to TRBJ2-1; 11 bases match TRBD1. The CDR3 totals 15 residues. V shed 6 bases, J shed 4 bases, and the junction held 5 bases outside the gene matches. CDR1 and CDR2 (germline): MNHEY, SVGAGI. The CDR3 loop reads CASRLGQGVYNEQFF. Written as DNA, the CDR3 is TGTGCCAGCAGATTGGGACAGGGGGTTTACAATGAGCAGTTCTTC.

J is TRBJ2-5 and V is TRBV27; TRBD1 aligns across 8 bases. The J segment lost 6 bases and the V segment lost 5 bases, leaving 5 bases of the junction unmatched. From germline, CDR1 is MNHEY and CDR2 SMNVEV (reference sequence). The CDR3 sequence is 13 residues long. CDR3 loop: CASSHRDRQTQYF. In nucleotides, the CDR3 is TGTGCCAGCAGTCACCGGGACAGGCAGACCCAGTACTTC.

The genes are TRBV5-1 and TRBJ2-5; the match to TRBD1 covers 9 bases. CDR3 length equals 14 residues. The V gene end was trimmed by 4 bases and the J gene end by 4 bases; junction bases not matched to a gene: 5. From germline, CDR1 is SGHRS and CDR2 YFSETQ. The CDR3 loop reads CASSPGTGRETQYF. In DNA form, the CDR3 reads TGCGCCAGCAGCCCCGGGACAGGGCGAGAGACCCAGTACTTC.

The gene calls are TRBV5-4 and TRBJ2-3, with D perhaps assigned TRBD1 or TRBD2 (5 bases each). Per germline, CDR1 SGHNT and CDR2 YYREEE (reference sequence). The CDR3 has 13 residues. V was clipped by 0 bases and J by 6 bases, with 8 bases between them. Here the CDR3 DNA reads TGTGCCAGCAGCTTGGGAGGGGTGGATACGCAGTATTTT. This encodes CASSLGGVDTQYF.

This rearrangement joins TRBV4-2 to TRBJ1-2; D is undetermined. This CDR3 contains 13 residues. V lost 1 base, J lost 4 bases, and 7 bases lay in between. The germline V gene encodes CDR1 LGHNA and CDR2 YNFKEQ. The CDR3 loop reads CASSQVGGYGYTF. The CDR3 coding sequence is TGTGCCAGCAGCCAAGTGGGCGGCTATGGCTACACCTTC.

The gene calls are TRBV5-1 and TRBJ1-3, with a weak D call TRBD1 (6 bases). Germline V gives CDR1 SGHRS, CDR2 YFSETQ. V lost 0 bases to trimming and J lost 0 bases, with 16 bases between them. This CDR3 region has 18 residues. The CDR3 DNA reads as TGCGCCAGCAGCTTGGACCCAACAGGGCTGAGCTCTGGAAACACCATATATTTT. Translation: CASSLDPTGLSSGNTIYF.

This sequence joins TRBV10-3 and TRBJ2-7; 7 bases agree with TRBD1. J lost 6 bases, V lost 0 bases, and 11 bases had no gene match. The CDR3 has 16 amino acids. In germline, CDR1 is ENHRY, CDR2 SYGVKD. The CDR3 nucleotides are TGTGCCATCAGTGAGTCTCAGACAGGGCCCTGGGGCGAGCAGTACTTC. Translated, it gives CAISESQTGPWGEQYF.

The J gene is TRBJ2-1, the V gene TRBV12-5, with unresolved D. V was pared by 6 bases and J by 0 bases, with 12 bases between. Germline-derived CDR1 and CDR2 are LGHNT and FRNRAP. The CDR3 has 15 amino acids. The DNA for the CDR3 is TGTGCTAGTGGGGTCCCCCTAGGCTCCTACAATGAGCAGTTCTTC. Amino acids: CASGVPLGSYNEQFF.

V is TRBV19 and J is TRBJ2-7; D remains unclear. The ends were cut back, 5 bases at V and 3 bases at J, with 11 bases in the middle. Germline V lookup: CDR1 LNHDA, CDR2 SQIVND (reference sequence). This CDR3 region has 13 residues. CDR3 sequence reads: CASSVGLDYEQYF. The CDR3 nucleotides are TGTGCCAGTAGTGTCGGATTAGACTACGAGCAGTACTTC.

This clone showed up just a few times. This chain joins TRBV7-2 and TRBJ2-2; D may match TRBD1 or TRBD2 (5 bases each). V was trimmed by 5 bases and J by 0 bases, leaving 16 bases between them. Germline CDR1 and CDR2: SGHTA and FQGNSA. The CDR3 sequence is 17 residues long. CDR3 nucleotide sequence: TGTGCCAGCAGCCACGGTTTGGGGGACGCGAACACCGGGGAGCTGTTTTTT. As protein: CASSHGLGDANTGELFF. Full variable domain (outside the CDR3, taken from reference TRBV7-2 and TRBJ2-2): GAGVSQSPSNKVTEKGKDVELRCDPISGHTALYWYRQSLGQGLEFLIYFQGNSAPDKSGLPSDRFSAERTGGSVSTLTIQRTQQEDSAVYLCASSHGLGDANTGELFFGEGSRLTVL.